What follows are 27 T cell receptor beta chains derived from one specimen sequenced in a study of blood T cell repertoires in COVID-19. Some clones are missing from TCRdb's copy, which holds only in-frame ones; the method was immunoSEQ multiplex PCR. The repertoire includes around 74,000 clones, approximately 88% of them detected once, and approximately 8% sits in the top ten. Sequenced: peripheral blood. The receptors were sampled from a young man with acute or convalescent COVID-19.

Written as DNA, the CDR3 is TGTGCCAGCAGCCAAGTAACTAGCTCCGCCTACGAGCAGTACTTC. Translated, it gives CASSQVTSSAYEQYF. The chain couples TRBV4-2 to TRBJ2-7; the D gene is possibly TRBD2 (6 bases). V lost 1 base to trimming and J lost 2 bases, with 12 bases between them. The CDR3 loop spans 15 amino acids. In germline, CDR1 is LGHNA, CDR2 YNFKEQ.

The chain uses TRBV5-8 and TRBJ2-3; D is unclear. The CDR3 is 13 residues long. Per germline, CDR1 SGHTS and CDR2 YDEGEE. The V end lost 4 bases, the J end lost 0 bases, and 6 bases lay between the germline ends. The CDR3, as DNA: TGTGCCAGCAGCCGCGTCAGCACAGATACGCAGTATTTT. Its protein product is CASSRVSTDTQYF.

The chain combines TRBV5-1 with TRBJ2-1, with D maybe TRBD2 (5 bases). CDR1 SGHRS and CDR2 YFSETQ come from the germline V gene. The CDR3 consists of 15 residues. Trimming took 5 bases from V and 2 from J, leaving 14 bases between them. CDR3 residues: CASSSGTAPYNEQFF. CDR3 nucleotides: TGCGCCAGCAGTTCGGGAACGGCCCCCTACAATGAGCAGTTCTTC.

The rearrangement links TRBV19 to TRBJ2-1; 16 bases are shared with TRBD2. The CDR3 has 18 residues. Trimming took 5 bases from V and 9 from J; bases not matched to a gene: 13. CDR1 is LNHDA and CDR2 is SQIVND in the germline V gene (reference sequence). CDR3 nucleotides: TGTGCCAGTAGTCTCCCGGGACTAGCGGGAGGGGGGGTATTTGAGCAGTTCTTC. Its translation is CASSLPGLAGGGVFEQFF.

CDR3 loop: CASSQDPLSETQYF. The CDR3 bases are TGTGCCAGCAGCCAAGATCCTCTTTCAGAGACCCAGTACTTC. The rearrangement links TRBV14 to TRBJ2-5; D is ambiguous. The CDR3 is 14 residues long. Germline CDR1 SGHDN, CDR2 FVKESK. The V gene lost 0 bases and the J gene lost 4 bases, with 9 bases spanning the gap.

The chain recombines TRBV4-2 with TRBJ2-5; D is unclear. The germline V and J ends were trimmed by 0 bases and 4 bases, with 6 bases remaining between them. The CDR3 has 13 residues. The germline V gene has CDR1 LGHNA and CDR2 YNFKEQ. The CDR3 DNA is TGTGCCAGCAGCCAAGATCTCCGAGAGACCCAGTACTTC. Amino acids: CASSQDLRETQYF.

The V and J genes are TRBV6-5 and TRBJ1-5; 8 bases are shared with TRBD1. V lost 5 bases, J lost 6 bases, and 9 bases stayed unmatched. Germline-derived CDR1 and CDR2 are MNHEY and SVGAGI. The CDR3 is 15 residues long. CDR3 loop: CASSPDRTGRQPQHF. In nucleotides, the CDR3 is TGTGCCAGCAGTCCCGACAGGACAGGGCGTCAGCCCCAGCATTTT.

The CDR3 protein is CASSSHRGREKLFF. Here the CDR3 DNA reads TGTGCCAGCAGCTCCCACAGGGGGCGAGAAAAACTGTTTTTT. This rearrangement joins TRBV28 to TRBJ1-4; TRBD1 aligns across 9 bases. J was trimmed by 8 bases and V by 6 bases; bases with no gene match: 7. The CDR3 is made up of 14 amino acids. Germline assignment: CDR1 MDHEN and CDR2 SYDVKM.

J is TRBJ1-1 and V is TRBV6-1, with 7 bases matching TRBD1. The CDR3 covers 18 residues. V shed 3 bases and J 0 bases; nucleotides not matched to a gene: 13. Germline CDR1 is MNHNS and CDR2 is SASEGT. CDR3 loop: CASSEMPGTANMNTEAFF. The CDR3 region has the DNA TGTGCCAGCAGTGAGATGCCGGGGACAGCTAATATGAACACTGAAGCTTTCTTT.

The chain couples TRBV18 to TRBJ2-3; D may be TRBD1 (5 bases). Trimming stripped 5 bases from V and 0 bases from J, with 12 bases between. The CDR3 contains 15 residues. Germline V gene lookup returns CDR1 KGHSH and CDR2 LQKENI. The CDR3 sequence is CASSGAFTSTDTQYF. CDR3 nucleotide sequence: TGTGCCAGCTCAGGGGCCTTTACCAGCACAGATACGCAGTATTTT.

This chain connects TRBV30 to TRBJ2-3; D unclear. CDR1 and CDR2 from the germline V gene are GTSNPN and SVGIG (reference sequence). This CDR3 has 13 residues. V gave up 3 bases and J gave up 1 base, with 8 bases separating them. CDR3 coding DNA: TGTGCCTGGAGACTAACTGGCACAGATACGCAGTATTTT. It specifies CAWRLTGTDTQYF.

The chain links TRBV28 to TRBJ2-2; 7 bases are shared with TRBD1. Germline-derived CDR1 and CDR2 are MDHEN and SYDVKM. V was clipped by 5 bases and J by 7 bases; unmatched bases: 16. CDR3 length: 17 residues. In DNA form, the CDR3 reads TGTGCCAGCAGTAACCGACTTCCGACAGGGCAGAGCGGGGAGCTGTTTTTT. It codes for CASSNRLPTGQSGELFF.

J is TRBJ2-3 and V is TRBV4-3; 9 bases align to TRBD2. Germline CDR1 and CDR2: LGHNA and YSLEER. The trim removed 0 bases at V and 2 bases at J, leaving 6 bases unmatched. This CDR3 is 17 amino acids long. The chain's CDR3 is CASSQEPAGGSTDTQYF. CDR3 in DNA: TGCGCCAGCAGCCAAGAGCCAGCGGGAGGCTCCACAGATACGCAGTATTTT.

This chain uses TRBV27 with TRBJ1-1, with 8 bases that match TRBD1. CDR1 is MNHEY, CDR2 SMNVEV, per germline (reference sequence). V trimming: 7 bases; J trimming: 5 bases; junction bases outside the gene matches: 9. The CDR3 spans 14 residues. The chain's CDR3 is CASTRTGRETEAFF. Written as DNA, the CDR3 is TGTGCCAGCACCCGGACAGGGAGGGAAACTGAAGCTTTCTTT.

The rearrangement links TRBV9 to TRBJ2-3, with D unresolved. The CDR3 loop spans 12 amino acids. Deletions cut 1 base from V and 6 bases from J, with 6 bases between. Germline V lookup: CDR1 SGDLS, CDR2 YYNGEE. The CDR3 nucleotides read TGTGCCAGCAGCGTAAGCTTGGATACGCAGTATTTT. Translation gives CASSVSLDTQYF.

The chain is built from TRBV6-5 and TRBJ2-1, with a weak D call TRBD1 (5 bases). The ends were cut back, 2 bases at V and 4 bases at J, with 6 bases in the middle. Germline CDR1 is MNHEY and CDR2 is SVGAGI. CDR3 length: 13 amino acids. The CDR3 sequence is CASSYKGYNEQFF. CDR3 coding DNA: TGTGCCAGCAGTTACAAGGGGTACAATGAGCAGTTCTTC.

The genes are TRBV5-1 and TRBJ1-1; tentative D call: TRBD1 (5 bases). Looked up from germline, CDR1 is SGHRS and CDR2 is YFSETQ. Trimming took off 4 bases at V and 4 bases at J, with 17 bases between the two ends. The CDR3 is 15 residues long. The CDR3 sequence: CASSVGAGLVTEAFF. CDR3 bases: TGCGCCAGCAGCGTAGGCGCAGGGTTAGTCACTGAAGCTTTCTTT.

The chain combines TRBV7-9 with TRBJ2-1; TRBD2 agrees at 8 bases. Germline V CDR1 and CDR2: SEHNR, FQNEAQ (reference sequence). The CDR3 is 15 residues long. Trimming removed 3 bases from V and 3 bases from J; junction bases left unmatched: 4. This CDR3 reads CASSFPGTSYNEQFF. CDR3 coding DNA: TGTGCCAGCAGCTTTCCCGGGACTAGCTACAATGAGCAGTTCTTC.

This rearrangement joins TRBV6-5 to TRBJ1-5; 10 nucleotides align to TRBD1. Unmatched junction bases numbered 3, after V lost 8 bases and J lost 5 bases. The CDR3 is made up of 13 amino acids. Germline V gene lookup returns CDR1 MNHEY and CDR2 SVGAGI. The CDR3 protein is CASRTGGDQPQHF. For the CDR3, the DNA is TGTGCCAGCCGGACAGGGGGGGATCAGCCCCAGCATTTT.

The V and J genes are TRBV19 and TRBJ1-1; the D gene is possibly TRBD1 (5 bases). The CDR3 consists of 11 residues. The V and J ends lost 5 bases and 11 bases respectively, with 12 bases between them. The germline V gene encodes CDR1 LNHDA and CDR2 SQIVND (reference sequence). The CDR3 is CASSHGGRAFF. CDR3 nucleotides: TGTGCCAGTAGTCACGGGGGAAGGGCTTTCTTT.

This clone was picked up one time. V is TRBV30 and J is TRBJ1-2; D is ambiguous. The CDR3 spans 11 residues. The V end lost 4 bases, the J end lost 7 bases, and 10 bases lay between the germline ends. The germline gives CDR1 GTSNPN, CDR2 SVGIG (reference sequence). The CDR3 DNA sequence: TGTGCCTGGAACGAACGGGGTGGCTACACCTTC. This gives the protein CAWNERGGYTF.

This chain connects TRBV30 to TRBJ2-2; 10 bases map to TRBD1. Germline CDR1 GTSNPN, CDR2 SVGIG (reference sequence). The CDR3 consists of 13 residues. Trimming took 6 bases from V and 9 from J; bases not matched to a gene: 7. The CDR3 DNA reads TGTGCCTGCGGACAGGGGGGCGTCCGGGAGCTGTTTTTT. Its translation: CACGQGGVRELFF.

V gene TRBV12-3 or TRBV12-4 combines with J gene TRBJ2-2; D is unclear. The CDR3 contains 12 residues. V was trimmed by 8 bases and J by 2 bases, leaving 6 bases between them. The CDR3 nucleotides read TGTGCCAGCCCCCCAAACACCGGGGAGCTGTTTTTT. Its protein is CASPPNTGELFF.

The chain recombines TRBV3-1 (or the pseudogene TRBV3-2) with TRBJ1-4; 10 bases match TRBD1. Germline values: CDR1 LGHDT, CDR2 YNNKEL (reference sequence). This CDR3 is 16 amino acids long. The trim removed 6 bases at V and 8 bases at J, leaving 12 bases unmatched. CDR3 region: CASRNLPGTGEEKLFF. CDR3 sequence (DNA): TGTGCCAGCAGAAACCTGCCTGGGACAGGGGAAGAAAAACTGTTTTTT.

The chain carries TRBV4-2 and TRBJ2-7; possible D gene TRBD1, 5 bases. The germline V gene has CDR1 LGHNA and CDR2 YNFKEQ. V lost 3 bases, J lost 5 bases, and 14 bases lay in between. The length of the CDR3 is 14 residues. CDR3 DNA: TGTGCCAGCAGCCATGCAAGACAGTCCCACGAGCAGTACTTC. It is translated as CASSHARQSHEQYF.

The CDR3 DNA reads TGTGCCAGCAGCTTATCCGGCTACAATGAGCAGTTCTTC. This sequence encodes CASSLSGYNEQFF. This sequence joins TRBV7-9 and TRBJ2-1; D ambiguous. The CDR3 runs 13 residues. Germline CDR1 is SEHNR and CDR2 is FQNEAQ (reference sequence). Trimming removed 2 bases at V and 3 bases at J, with 5 bases between. The full variable domain, in which reference TRBV7-9 and TRBJ2-1 provide the parts outside the CDR3, is DTGVSQNPRHKITKRGQNVTFRCDPISEHNRLYWYRQTLGQGPEFLTYFQNEAQLEKSRLLSDRFSAERPKGSFSTLEIQRTEQGDSAMYLCASSLSGYNEQFFGPGTRLTVL.

The gene calls are TRBV7-9 and TRBJ1-4, with TRBD1 matching over 8 bases. The CDR3 is 15 residues long. Trimming at V came to 5 bases and at J to 5 bases, leaving 7 bases not matched to a gene. Germline loops: CDR1 SEHNR, CDR2 FQNEAQ (reference sequence). CDR3 sequence reads: CASSQDWTGNEKLFF. CDR3 sequence (DNA): TGTGCCAGCAGCCAAGACTGGACAGGGAATGAAAAACTGTTTTTT.